This entry describes one TCR beta chain. Synthetic spike-ins, TCR analog templates, were added into each PCR. The table came from immunoSEQ multiplex PCR; TCRdb's copy has only in-frame clones and leaves some out. The table shows around 45,000 clones, with around four fifths occurring only once. This specimen comes from a study of PD-L1 blockade in urothelial cancer. Study background: Study patients had been treated with 0 to 3 previous chemotherapy regimens. The median number of T cells present in blood samples was approximately 140,000.

The time point is: pretreatment peripheral blood. This CDR3 contains 14 residues. CDR1 and CDR2 (germline): MNHNY, SVGAGI (reference sequence). J gave up 6 bases and V 6 bases, and 6 bases lay outside the gene matches. The starting material was PBMCs, obtained around atezolizumab (anti-PD-L1) treatment. This rearrangement joins TRBV6-6 to TRBJ2-2, with 8 bases matching TRBD2. The clonotype originates from a man aged 50 to 59 with urothelial cancer. CDR3: CASSGTSEAGELFF. The CDR3 nucleotides read TGTGCCAGCAGCGGGACTAGTGAGGCCGGGGAGCTGTTTTTT.